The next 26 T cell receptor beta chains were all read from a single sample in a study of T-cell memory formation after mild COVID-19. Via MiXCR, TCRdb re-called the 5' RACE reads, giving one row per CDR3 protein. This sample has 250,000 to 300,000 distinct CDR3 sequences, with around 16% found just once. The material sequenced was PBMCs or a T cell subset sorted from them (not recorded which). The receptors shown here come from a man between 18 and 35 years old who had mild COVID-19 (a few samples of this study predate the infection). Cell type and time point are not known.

In DNA form, the CDR3 reads TGCAGTGCTAGAGGGACTTTAGCGGGGAAGGGAGAGACCCAGTACTTC. Its protein product is CSARGTLAGKGETQYF. This rearrangement joins TRBV20-1 to TRBJ2-5; 8 bases match TRBD2. The CDR3 has 16 residues. The junction had 11 bases not matched to a gene; V was cut back by 1 base and J by 4 bases. Germline V gives CDR1 DFQATT, CDR2 SNEGSKA (reference sequence).

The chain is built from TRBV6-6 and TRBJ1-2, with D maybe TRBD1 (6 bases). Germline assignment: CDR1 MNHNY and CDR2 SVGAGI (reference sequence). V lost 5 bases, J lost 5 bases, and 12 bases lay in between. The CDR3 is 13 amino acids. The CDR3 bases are TGTGCCAGCAGTGTGACGGGGGCTTATGGCTACACCTTC. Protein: CASSVTGAYGYTF.

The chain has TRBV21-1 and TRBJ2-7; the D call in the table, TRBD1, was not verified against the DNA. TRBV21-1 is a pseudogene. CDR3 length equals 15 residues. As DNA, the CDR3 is TGTGCCAGCAACGGAGTCGGGACGAGCTCCTACGAGCAGTACGTC. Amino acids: CASNGVGTSSYEQYV.

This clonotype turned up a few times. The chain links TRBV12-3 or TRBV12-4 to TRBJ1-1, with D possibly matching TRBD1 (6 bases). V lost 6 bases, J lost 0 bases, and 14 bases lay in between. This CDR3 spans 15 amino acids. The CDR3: CASRDQGMVNTEAFF. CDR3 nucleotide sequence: TGTGCCAGCAGGGATCAGGGGATGGTGAACACTGAAGCTTTCTTT.

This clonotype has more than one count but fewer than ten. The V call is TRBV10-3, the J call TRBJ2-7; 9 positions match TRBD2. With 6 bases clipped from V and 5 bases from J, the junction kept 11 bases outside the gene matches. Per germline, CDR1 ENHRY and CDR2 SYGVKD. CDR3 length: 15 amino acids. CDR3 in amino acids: CAISFHGTSYHEQYF. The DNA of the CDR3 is TGTGCCATCAGCTTCCACGGGACTAGCTACCACGAGCAGTACTTC.

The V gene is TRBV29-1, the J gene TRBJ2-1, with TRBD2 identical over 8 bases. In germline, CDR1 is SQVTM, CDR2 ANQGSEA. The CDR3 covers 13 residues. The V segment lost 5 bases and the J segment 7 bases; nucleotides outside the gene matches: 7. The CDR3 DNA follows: TGCAGCGTTCGGATGAGCGGGGGTAATGAGCAGTTCTTC. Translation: CSVRMSGGNEQFF.

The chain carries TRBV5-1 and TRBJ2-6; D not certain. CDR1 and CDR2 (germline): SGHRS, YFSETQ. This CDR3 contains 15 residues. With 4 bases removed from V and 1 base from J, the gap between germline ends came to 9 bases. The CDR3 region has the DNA TGCGCCAGCAGCCACCGAGGATCTGGGGCCAACGTCCTGACTTTC. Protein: CASSHRGSGANVLTF.

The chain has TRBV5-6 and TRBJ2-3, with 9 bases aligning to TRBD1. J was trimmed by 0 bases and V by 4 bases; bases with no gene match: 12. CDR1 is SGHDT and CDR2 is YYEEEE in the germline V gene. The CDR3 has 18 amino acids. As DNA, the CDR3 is TGTGCCAGCAGCGAATACAGGGGGCTTACTTATAGCACAGATACGCAGTATTTT. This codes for CASSEYRGLTYSTDTQYF.

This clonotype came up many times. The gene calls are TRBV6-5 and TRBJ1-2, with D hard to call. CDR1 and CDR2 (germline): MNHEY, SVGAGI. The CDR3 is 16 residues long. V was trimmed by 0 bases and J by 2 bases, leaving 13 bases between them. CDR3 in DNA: TGTGCCAGCAGTTACTCGACCGGGCAGCTGAACTATGGCTACACCTTC. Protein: CASSYSTGQLNYGYTF.

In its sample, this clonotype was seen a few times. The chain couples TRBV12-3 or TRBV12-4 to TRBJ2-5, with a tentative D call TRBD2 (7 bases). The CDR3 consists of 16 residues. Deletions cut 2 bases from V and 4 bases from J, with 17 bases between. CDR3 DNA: TGTGCCAGCAGTTTATGGGGGGGCCCCCGAGGAGAGACCCAGTACTTC. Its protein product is CASSLWGGPRGETQYF.

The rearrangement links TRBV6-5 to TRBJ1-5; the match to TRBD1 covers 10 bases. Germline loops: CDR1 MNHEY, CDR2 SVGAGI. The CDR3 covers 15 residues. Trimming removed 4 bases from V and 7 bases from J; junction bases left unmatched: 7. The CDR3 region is CASSSSGQGRQPQHF. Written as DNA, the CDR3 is TGTGCCAGCAGTTCCTCGGGACAGGGGAGGCAGCCCCAGCATTTT.

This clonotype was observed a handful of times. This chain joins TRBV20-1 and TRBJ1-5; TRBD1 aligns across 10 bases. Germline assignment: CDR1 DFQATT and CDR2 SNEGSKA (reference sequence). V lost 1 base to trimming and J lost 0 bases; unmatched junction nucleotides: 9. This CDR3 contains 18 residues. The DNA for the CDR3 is TGCAGTGCTAGAGGGGCCTCCGGGACAGGGGATAGCAATCAGCCCCAGCATTTT. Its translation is CSARGASGTGDSNQPQHF.

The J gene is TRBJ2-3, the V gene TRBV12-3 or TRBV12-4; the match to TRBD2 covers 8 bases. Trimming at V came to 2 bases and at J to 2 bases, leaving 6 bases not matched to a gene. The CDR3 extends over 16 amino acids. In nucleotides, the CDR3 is TGTGCCAGCAGTTTATTTGGGACTAGTGTCACAGATACGCAGTATTTT. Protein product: CASSLFGTSVTDTQYF.

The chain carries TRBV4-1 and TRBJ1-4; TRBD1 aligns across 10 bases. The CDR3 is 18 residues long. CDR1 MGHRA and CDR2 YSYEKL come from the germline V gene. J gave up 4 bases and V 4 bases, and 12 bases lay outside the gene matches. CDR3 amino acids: CASSPRPGQGSGNEKLFF. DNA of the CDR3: TGCGCCAGCAGCCCCAGACCGGGACAGGGGTCTGGTAATGAAAAACTGTTTTTT.

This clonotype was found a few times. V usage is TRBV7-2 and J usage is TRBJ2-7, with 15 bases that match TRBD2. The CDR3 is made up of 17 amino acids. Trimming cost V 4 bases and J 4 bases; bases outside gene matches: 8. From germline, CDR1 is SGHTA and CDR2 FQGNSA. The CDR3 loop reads CASSSTGLAGGQYEQYF. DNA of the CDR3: TGTGCCAGCAGCTCCACCGGACTAGCGGGGGGGCAGTACGAGCAGTACTTC.

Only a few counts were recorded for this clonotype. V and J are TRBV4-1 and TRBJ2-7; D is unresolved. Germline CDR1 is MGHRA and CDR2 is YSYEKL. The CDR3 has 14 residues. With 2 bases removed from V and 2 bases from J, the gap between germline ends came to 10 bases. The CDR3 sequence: CASSQQDGPYEQYF. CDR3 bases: TGCGCCAGCAGCCAACAGGACGGACCCTACGAGCAGTACTTC.

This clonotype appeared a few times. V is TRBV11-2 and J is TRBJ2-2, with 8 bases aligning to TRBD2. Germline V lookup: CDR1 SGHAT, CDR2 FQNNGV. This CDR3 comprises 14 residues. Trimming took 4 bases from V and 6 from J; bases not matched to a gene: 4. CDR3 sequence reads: CASSSRRGAGELFF. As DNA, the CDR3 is TGTGCCAGCAGCTCCCGGCGGGGGGCCGGGGAGCTGTTTTTT.

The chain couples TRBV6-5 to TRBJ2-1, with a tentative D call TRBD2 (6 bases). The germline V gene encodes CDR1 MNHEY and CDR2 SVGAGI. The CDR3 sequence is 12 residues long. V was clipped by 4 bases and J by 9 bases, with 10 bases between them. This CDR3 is CASSWVGGEQFF. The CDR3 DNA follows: TGTGCCAGCAGTTGGGTCGGGGGTGAGCAGTTCTTC.

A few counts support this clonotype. The CDR3: CASSGTVGTYEQYF. The CDR3 DNA follows: TGTGCCAGCAGCGGGACTGTCGGTACTTACGAGCAGTACTTC. The rearrangement uses TRBV12-3 or TRBV12-4 and TRBJ2-7, with D perhaps TRBD2 (6 bases). This CDR3 spans 14 amino acids. V shed 6 bases and J shed 4 bases, with 16 bases lying between them.

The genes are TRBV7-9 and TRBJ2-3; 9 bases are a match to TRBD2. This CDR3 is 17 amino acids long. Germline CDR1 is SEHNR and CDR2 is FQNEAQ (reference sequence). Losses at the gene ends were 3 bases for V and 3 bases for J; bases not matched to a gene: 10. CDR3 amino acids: CASSLGSSGSRTDTQYF. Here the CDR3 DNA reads TGTGCCAGCAGCTTGGGGAGTAGCGGGAGTAGGACAGATACGCAGTATTTT.

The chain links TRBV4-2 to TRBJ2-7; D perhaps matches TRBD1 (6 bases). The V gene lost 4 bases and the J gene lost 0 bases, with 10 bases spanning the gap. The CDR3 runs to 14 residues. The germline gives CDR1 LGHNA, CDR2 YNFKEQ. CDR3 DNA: TGTGCCAGCAGCCGACAGGCGAGCTCCTACGAGCAGTACGTC. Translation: CASSRQASSYEQYV.

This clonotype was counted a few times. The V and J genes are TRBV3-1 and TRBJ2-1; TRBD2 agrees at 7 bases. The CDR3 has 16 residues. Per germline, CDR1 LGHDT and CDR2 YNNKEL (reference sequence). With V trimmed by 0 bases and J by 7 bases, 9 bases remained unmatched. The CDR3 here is CASSQDWEGPWNEQFF. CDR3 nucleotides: TGTGCCAGCAGCCAAGATTGGGAGGGTCCGTGGAATGAGCAGTTCTTC.

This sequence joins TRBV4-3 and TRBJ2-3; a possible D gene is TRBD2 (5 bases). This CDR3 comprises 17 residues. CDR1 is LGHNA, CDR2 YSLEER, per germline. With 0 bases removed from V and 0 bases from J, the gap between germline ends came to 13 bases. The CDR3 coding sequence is TGCGCCAGCAGCCAAGAAGTGGGAGCGCCTAGCACAGATACGCAGTATTTT. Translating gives CASSQEVGAPSTDTQYF.

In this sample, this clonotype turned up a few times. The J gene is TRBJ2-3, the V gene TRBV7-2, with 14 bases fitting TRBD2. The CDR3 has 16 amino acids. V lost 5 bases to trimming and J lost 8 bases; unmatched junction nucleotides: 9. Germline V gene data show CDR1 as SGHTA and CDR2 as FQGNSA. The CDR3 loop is CASSPGLAGGCCTQYF. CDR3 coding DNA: TGTGCCAGCAGCCCTGGACTAGCGGGGGGTTGTTGTACGCAGTATTTT.

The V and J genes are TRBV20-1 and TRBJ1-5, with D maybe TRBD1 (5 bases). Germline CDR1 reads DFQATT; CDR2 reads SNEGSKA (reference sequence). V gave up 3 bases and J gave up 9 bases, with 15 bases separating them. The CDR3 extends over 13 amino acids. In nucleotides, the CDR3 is TGCAGTGCTAGTTCAGGGACTGGACGGCCCCAGCATTTT. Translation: CSASSGTGRPQHF.

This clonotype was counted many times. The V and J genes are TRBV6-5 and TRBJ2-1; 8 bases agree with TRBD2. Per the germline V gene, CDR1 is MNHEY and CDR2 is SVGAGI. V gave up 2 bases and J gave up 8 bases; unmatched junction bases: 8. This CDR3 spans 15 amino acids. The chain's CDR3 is CASSYAHGGVDEQFF. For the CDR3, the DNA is TGTGCCAGCAGTTACGCCCACGGGGGGGTCGATGAGCAGTTCTTC.